This T cell receptor beta chain was obtained from a study of T cell repertoires in cytomegalovirus infection (dated by TCRdb to between 2017 and 2020). Study-level background: The peptide stimulations were aimed at well-studied HLA-B-restricted epitopes as well as recently identified HLA-C-restricted CMV epitopes, whose presentation resists viral immunomodulation. Donor HLA type was relevant to the analysis, because carriage of CMV infection together with the matching HLA type was indicated by public TCR beta signatures.

Only a few counts were recorded for this clonotype. Its antigen is still unknown. No much larger clone is present one base from it, and per-base qualities are unavailable. The treatment or condition label on this specimen signifies: in vitro stimulation with specific CMV peptide epitopes to enrich CMV-specific T cells. Broader findings and caveats from the paper: Cumulative frequency of public TCR beta family members discriminated carriers of CMV infection plus the relevant HLA type in this cohort and an independent roughly 340-donor cohort. The ex vivo response was dominated by HLA-C-restricted CMV-specific TCR beta clonotypes, which also provided the single most frequent clonotype in two of eight donors.

The CDR3 numbers 13 residues from cysteine through phenylalanine. CDR3 DNA only is kept here, 39 bases in frame from base 1. The junction carries 10 bases between V and J, which are trimmed by 5 bases and 6 bases respectively. The germline V gene (reference sequence) provides CDR1 LNHDA and CDR2 SQIVND. The sequencer listed for this sample is Illumina HiSeq 1500. Clones were called with MiXCR by TCRdb after fastp trimmed the public reads at Q25, and only in-frame beta chains were retained. Every entry covers one CDR3 protein and lists the most common genes and DNA from its rows. Here the sample has approximately 1,000,000 distinct CDR3 sequences; 31% occur a single time. The ten biggest clones cover 13% of the sample.

The TCR sequence derives from a human donor in good health (CMV status not recorded). Some clones in this sample may be carry-over from other donors' samples. Recombination joined TRBV19 with TRBJ1-4, with the D gene too uncertain to name. Sequenced material: cultured CD8+ T cells from PBMCs, taken from culture after CMV antigen stimulation. The nucleotide sequence is given as TGTGCCAGTAGTGCGGACGGAGATGAAAAACTGTTTTTT. Its protein reads: CASSADGDEKLFF. The CDR3 plus the reference TRBV19 and TRBJ1-4 genes for the other parts give the full variable domain: DGGITQSPKYLFRKEGQNVTLSCEQNLNHDAMYWYRQDPGQGLRLIYYSQIVNDFQKGDIAEGYSVSREKKESFPLTVTSAQKNPTAFYLCASSADGDEKLFFGSGTQLSVL.